The entry below gives a single T cell receptor beta chain sequence along with its context. No antigen is known for it. This CDR3 has 14 residues. CDR1 is SGHTA and CDR2 is FQGTGA in the germline V gene. The libraries of TRB cDNA were constructed through 5' RACE using UMI labels. TCRdb reprocessed the 5' RACE reads, keeping one entry per CDR3 protein, no DNA. The sample data list around 84,000 distinct CDR3 sequences. This sample is drawn from a study of CXCR3-negative and CXCR3-positive naive CD8 T cells. Background on the study: Across all libraries, TRB reads numbered 110 million to 150 million, with about 1.5 +/- 0.3 million in each library. General study findings and limits: The TRB CDR3s that CXCR3-positive naive cells carried were more hydrophobic than those of CXCR3-negative naive cells.

CD45RO-CCR7+CD27+CD95- marked naive CD8+ T cells. The sequenced sample was naive CXCR3+ CD8+ T cells from blood. Subset here: CD45RO-CCR7+CD27+CD95- naive CD8+ T cells expressing CXCR3 (TNR3+). This chain joins TRBV7-3 and TRBJ2-2; the D gene TCRdb calls, TRBD2, cannot be checked with no DNA. The clonotype was recovered from a human donor in good health. Some clones in this sample may be carry-over from other donors' samples. CDR3 amino acids: CASGESKNTGELFF.